Listed here is a single T cell receptor beta chain. As yet, its antigen is unknown. This specimen comes from a study of siplizumab effects on memory and regulatory T cells. Study outcomes and limitations: In the presence of siplizumab, alloreactive sequences traceable to unstimulated CD4+ memory cells were significantly reduced. Memory cells seemed less diverse than naive T cells, which also seemed major contributors to the alloresponse. Researchers did not confirm the suppressive function of proliferating Tregs from siplizumab cultures.

Using immunoSEQ multiplex PCR, the repertoire was profiled, and TCRdb retains in-frame clones only, with some absent. The sample has 70,000 to 100,000 clones, 80% to 95% seen once. The germline CDR1 and CDR2 sequences are SGHRS and YFSETQ. V was shortened by 1 base and J by 9 bases, with 14 bases between the two germline ends. The CDR3 runs 14 residues. The gene calls are TRBV5-1 and TRBJ2-1; TRBD1 or TRBD2 may be the D gene (5 bases each). The receptor was isolated from a human donor in good health. The sequenced material came from CD8+ T cells sorted from blood. The CDR3 sequence: CASSLPGTGPEQFF. The DNA of the CDR3 is TGCGCCAGCAGCTTGCCGGGGACCGGTCCTGAGCAGTTCTTC.